The rows below give T cell receptor beta chains drawn from one sample of a study of blood T cell repertoires in COVID-19. Data came from immunoSEQ multiplex PCR; TCRdb stores just in-frame clones and leaves some out. Altogether 200,000 to 250,000 clones are present, 70% to 85% being singletons, with the ten largest covering about 3.2%. Sequencing was done on a sample of PBMCs or T cells enriched from blood (not recorded which). The receptors shown here come from a woman in her sixties who had recovered from COVID-19. Each CDR3 is given with its conserved first and last residue. Each record gives: D gene, clone size, J gene, V gene, CDR3 protein, CDR3 DNA. A D gene is named only where the DNA matches it firmly. For some rows the clone size is stated as once, few or many, or as a class when expanded; others skip it.

d_gene: -; abundance: -; j_gene: TRBJ2-1; v_gene: TRBV19; CDR3aa: CASSISAGMGGYNEQFF; CDR3nt: TGTGCCAGTAGTATTTCTGCCGGGATGGGGGGTTACAATGAGCAGTTCTTC
d_gene: -; abundance: -; j_gene: TRBJ1-1; v_gene: TRBV6-4; CDR3aa: CASSQQGTNTEAFF; CDR3nt: TGTGCCAGCAGTCAACAGGGCACGAACACTGAAGCTTTCTTT
d_gene: -; abundance: few; j_gene: TRBJ2-5; v_gene: TRBV11-2; CDR3aa: CASSFSVSGQETQYF; CDR3nt: TGTGCCAGCAGCTTTTCAGTTAGCGGCCAAGAGACCCAGTACTTC
d_gene: -; abundance: -; j_gene: TRBJ1-4; v_gene: TRBV7-2; CDR3aa: CASSNPRRGEKLFF; CDR3nt: TGTGCCAGCAGCAACCCGCGGAGAGGGGAAAAACTGTTTTTT
d_gene: TRBD2; abundance: once; j_gene: TRBJ2-2; v_gene: TRBV11-3; CDR3aa: CASSSGGTGTGELFF; CDR3nt: TGTGCCAGCAGCTCCGGGGGGACGGGGACCGGGGAGCTGTTTTTT
d_gene: -; abundance: -; j_gene: TRBJ2-7; v_gene: TRBV7-2; CDR3aa: CASSLAVPGLYEQYF; CDR3nt: TGTGCCAGCAGCTTAGCGGTACCAGGACTGTACGAGCAGTACTTC
d_gene: -; abundance: -; j_gene: TRBJ2-7; v_gene: TRBV6-5; CDR3aa: CASSYSSSYEQYF; CDR3nt: TGTGCCAGCAGTTACTCGAGCTCCTACGAGCAGTACTTC
d_gene: TRBD2; abundance: -; j_gene: TRBJ2-5; v_gene: TRBV7-3; CDR3aa: CASSSGLAGVETQYF; CDR3nt: TGTGCCAGCAGCTCGGGACTAGCGGGGGTAGAGACCCAGTACTTC
d_gene: TRBD1; abundance: -; j_gene: TRBJ1-4; v_gene: TRBV6-5; CDR3aa: CASRGQGAGEKLFF; CDR3nt: TGTGCCAGCAGAGGACAGGGGGCCGGTGAAAAACTGTTTTTT
d_gene: -; abundance: -; j_gene: TRBJ1-5; v_gene: TRBV3-1/TRBV3-2; CDR3aa: CASSQGGGNQPQHF; CDR3nt: TGTGCCAGCAGCCAAGGGGGAGGCAATCAGCCCCAGCATTTT
d_gene: -; abundance: -; j_gene: TRBJ1-5; v_gene: TRBV9; CDR3aa: CASSEPISNQPQHF; CDR3nt: TGTGCCAGCAGCGAACCCATCAGTAATCAGCCCCAGCATTTT
d_gene: -; abundance: -; j_gene: TRBJ2-2; v_gene: TRBV7-2; CDR3aa: CASSSWARLTGELFF; CDR3nt: TGTGCCAGCAGTAGTTGGGCCAGGCTCACCGGGGAGCTGTTTTTT
d_gene: TRBD1; abundance: few; j_gene: TRBJ1-2; v_gene: TRBV27; CDR3aa: CASSLKGAVYGYTF; CDR3nt: TGTGCCAGCAGTTTAAAGGGGGCGGTGTATGGCTACACCTTC
d_gene: -; abundance: -; j_gene: TRBJ1-2; v_gene: TRBV10-3; CDR3aa: CAISEHSRDYGYTF; CDR3nt: TGTGCCATCAGTGAGCACAGCAGAGACTATGGCTACACCTTC
d_gene: TRBD1; abundance: -; j_gene: TRBJ1-2; v_gene: TRBV5-6; CDR3aa: CASSDRDRGNYGYTF; CDR3nt: TGTGCCAGCAGCGACCGGGACAGGGGAAACTATGGCTACACCTTC
d_gene: TRBD2; abundance: few; j_gene: TRBJ2-3; v_gene: TRBV7-3; CDR3aa: CASSLVPASGVADTQYF; CDR3nt: TGTGCCAGCAGCTTAGTCCCGGCTAGCGGGGTAGCAGATACGCAGTATTTT
d_gene: -; abundance: -; j_gene: TRBJ1-5; v_gene: TRBV19; CDR3aa: CASSTPGDSNQPQHF; CDR3nt: TGTGCCAGTAGTACCCCGGGGGATAGCAATCAGCCCCAGCATTTT
d_gene: TRBD2; abundance: -; j_gene: TRBJ2-5; v_gene: TRBV4-1; CDR3aa: CASSQDEAGAGQETQYF; CDR3nt: TGCGCCAGCAGCCAAGATGAGGCGGGAGCGGGCCAAGAGACCCAGTACTTC